These T cell receptor beta chains were read from a single sample in a study of blood T cell repertoires in COVID-19. The repertoire was sequenced with immunoSEQ multiplex PCR; TCRdb's copy has only in-frame clones and lacks some. The sample consists of under 350,000 clones, approximately 91% of them appearing once. Material: PBMCs or T cells enriched from blood (not recorded which). These receptors all come from a woman aged 40 to 50 who had recovered from COVID-19. The CDR3 runs from the conserved cysteine through the conserved F or W. D genes are given only for firm matches. Where a row states a size, it is once, few, many or the class of an expanded clone; other rows omit it.

CDR3nt: TGTGCCTGCCTAGAATCTTCCAATGAGCAGTTCTTC; CDR3aa: CACLESSNEQFF; d_gene: NA; v_gene: TRBV30; abundance: NA; j_gene: TRBJ2-1
CDR3nt: TGTGCCAGCAGTCCTAGGGGAACTGGGGATACTCAGCCCCAGCATTTT; CDR3aa: CASSPRGTGDTQPQHF; d_gene: NA; v_gene: TRBV28; abundance: NA; j_gene: TRBJ1-5
CDR3nt: TGTGCCAGCAGCTTAGTCACCGTTGCGCGCGAGCAGTACTTC; CDR3aa: CASSLVTVAREQYF; d_gene: NA; v_gene: TRBV7-8; abundance: many; j_gene: TRBJ2-7
CDR3nt: TGCAGCGTTGAAACTAAGACAGGGCAAAGAGGGAATGAGCAGTTCTTC; CDR3aa: CSVETKTGQRGNEQFF; d_gene: TRBD1; v_gene: TRBV29-1; abundance: NA; j_gene: TRBJ2-1
CDR3nt: TGCGCCAGCAGCTGGGACAGGGCGCTCTCTGGAAACACCATATATTTT; CDR3aa: CASSWDRALSGNTIYF; d_gene: TRBD1; v_gene: TRBV5-1; abundance: NA; j_gene: TRBJ1-3
CDR3nt: TGTGCCAGTACCTATCGGGGGTCCGGGGCCAACGTCCTGACTTTC; CDR3aa: CASTYRGSGANVLTF; d_gene: NA; v_gene: TRBV19; abundance: NA; j_gene: TRBJ2-6
CDR3nt: TGTGCCTGGAGGGACAGAGGCACAGATACGCAGTATTTT; CDR3aa: CAWRDRGTDTQYF; d_gene: NA; v_gene: TRBV30; abundance: NA; j_gene: TRBJ2-3
CDR3nt: TGTGCCAGCAGCGTACAGGGTACAGATACGCAGTATTTT; CDR3aa: CASSVQGTDTQYF; d_gene: NA; v_gene: TRBV9; abundance: NA; j_gene: TRBJ2-3
CDR3nt: TGCGCCAGCAGCCCTGACAGGGGCAACGAGCAGTACTTC; CDR3aa: CASSPDRGNEQYF; d_gene: TRBD1; v_gene: TRBV5-1; abundance: NA; j_gene: TRBJ2-7
CDR3nt: TGTGCCACCAGCAGAGTAGCGGGGGTTAACACCGGGGAGCTGTTTTTT; CDR3aa: CATSRVAGVNTGELFF; d_gene: TRBD2; v_gene: TRBV15; abundance: once; j_gene: TRBJ2-2
CDR3nt: TGTGCCAGCAGTATTCGCCGCGTCTCAACTAATGAAAAACTGTTTTTT; CDR3aa: CASSIRRVSTNEKLFF; d_gene: NA; v_gene: TRBV2; abundance: NA; j_gene: TRBJ1-4
CDR3nt: TGCGCCAGCAGCTTGGTGGCTGGTCGTAGCCAACCATGGGGCTACACCTTC; CDR3aa: CASSLVAGRSQPWGYTF; d_gene: NA; v_gene: TRBV5-1; abundance: NA; j_gene: TRBJ1-2
CDR3nt: TGTGCCAGTAGTATGGGGGGTTATGGGATCTATGGCTACACCTTC; CDR3aa: CASSMGGYGIYGYTF; d_gene: NA; v_gene: TRBV19; abundance: NA; j_gene: TRBJ1-2
CDR3nt: TGTGCCAGCAGGGGAAGGACAGGGGGTCTTCCGAACACTGAAGCTTTCTTT; CDR3aa: CASRGRTGGLPNTEAFF; d_gene: TRBD1; v_gene: TRBV28; abundance: NA; j_gene: TRBJ1-1
CDR3nt: TGTGCCAGCAGGGATGTCGGGGTCAACACTGAAGCTTTCTTT; CDR3aa: CASRDVGVNTEAFF; d_gene: NA; v_gene: TRBV2; abundance: once; j_gene: TRBJ1-1
CDR3nt: TGTGCCATCAGTACGGGCGGGGGCACAGATACGCAGTATTTT; CDR3aa: CAISTGGGTDTQYF; d_gene: NA; v_gene: TRBV10-3; abundance: NA; j_gene: TRBJ2-3
CDR3nt: TGTGCCGGCAGCCGGGACAGCCTGAACACTGAAGCTTTCTTT; CDR3aa: CAGSRDSLNTEAFF; d_gene: TRBD1; v_gene: TRBV7-9; abundance: NA; j_gene: TRBJ1-1
CDR3nt: TGCAGCGTTGAAGATCTTCCTGGACAGGGGTCCATTGAGCAGTTCTTC; CDR3aa: CSVEDLPGQGSIEQFF; d_gene: TRBD1; v_gene: TRBV29-1; abundance: few; j_gene: TRBJ2-1
CDR3nt: TGTGCCAGCAGTCCCGCGGGGGGCGTCTATGGCTACACCTTC; CDR3aa: CASSPAGGVYGYTF; d_gene: NA; v_gene: TRBV27; abundance: NA; j_gene: TRBJ1-2
CDR3nt: TGTGCCAGCAGCCCCGGGGACAGGGATAAAAACACTGAAGCTTTCTTT; CDR3aa: CASSPGDRDKNTEAFF; d_gene: TRBD1; v_gene: TRBV7-9; abundance: NA; j_gene: TRBJ1-1
CDR3nt: TGCAGTGCTAGTGGGGGAGTCCGCACTGAAGCTTTCTTT; CDR3aa: CSASGGVRTEAFF; d_gene: NA; v_gene: TRBV20-1; abundance: few; j_gene: TRBJ1-1
CDR3nt: TGTGCCAGCAGCGTAGAAAGACTAGCGGGAGATATGGGTGAGCAGTTCTTC; CDR3aa: CASSVERLAGDMGEQFF; d_gene: TRBD2; v_gene: TRBV9; abundance: NA; j_gene: TRBJ2-1